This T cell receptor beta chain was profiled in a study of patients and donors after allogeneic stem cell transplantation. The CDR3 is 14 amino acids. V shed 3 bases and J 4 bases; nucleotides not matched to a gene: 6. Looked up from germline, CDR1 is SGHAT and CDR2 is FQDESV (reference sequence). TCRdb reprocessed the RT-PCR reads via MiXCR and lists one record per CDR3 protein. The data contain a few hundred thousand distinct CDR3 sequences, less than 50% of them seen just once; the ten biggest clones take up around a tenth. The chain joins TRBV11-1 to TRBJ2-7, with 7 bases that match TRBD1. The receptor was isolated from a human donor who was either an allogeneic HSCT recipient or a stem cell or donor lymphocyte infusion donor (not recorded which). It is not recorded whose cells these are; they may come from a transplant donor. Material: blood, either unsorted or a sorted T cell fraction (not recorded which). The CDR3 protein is CASSLWTGEYEQYF. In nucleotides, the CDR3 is TGTGCCAGCAGCTTGTGGACAGGAGAGTACGAGCAGTACTTC.